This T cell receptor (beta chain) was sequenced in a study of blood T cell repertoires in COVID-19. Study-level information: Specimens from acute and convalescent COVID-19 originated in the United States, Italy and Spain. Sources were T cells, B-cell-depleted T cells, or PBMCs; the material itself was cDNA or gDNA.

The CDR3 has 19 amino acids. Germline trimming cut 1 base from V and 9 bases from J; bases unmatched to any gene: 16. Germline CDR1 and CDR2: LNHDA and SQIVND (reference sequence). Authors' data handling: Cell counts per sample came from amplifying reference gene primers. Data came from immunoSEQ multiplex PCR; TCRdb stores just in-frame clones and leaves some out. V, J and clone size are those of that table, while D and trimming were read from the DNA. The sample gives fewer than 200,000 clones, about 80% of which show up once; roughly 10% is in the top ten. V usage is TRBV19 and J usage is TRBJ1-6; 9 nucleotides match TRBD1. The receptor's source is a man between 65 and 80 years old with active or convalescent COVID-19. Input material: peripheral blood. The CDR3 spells CASSIVGTGSPHGASPLHF. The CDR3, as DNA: TGTGCCAGTAGTATAGTTGGGACAGGGAGCCCTCACGGTGCTTCACCCCTCCACTTT. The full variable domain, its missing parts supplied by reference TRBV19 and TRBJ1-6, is DGGITQSPKYLFRKEGQNVTLSCEQNLNHDAMYWYRQDPGQGLRLIYYSQIVNDFQKGDIAEGYSVSREKKESFPLTVTSAQKNPTAFYLCASSIVGTGSPHGASPLHFGNGTRLTVT.